The sequence of this T cell receptor (beta chain) was determined in a study of blood T cell repertoires in COVID-19. As for the study in general: From the United States, Italy and Spain came samples of acute and convalescent COVID-19. Sources were T cells, B-cell-depleted T cells, or PBMCs; the material itself was cDNA or gDNA.

Seattle's enrolled individuals joined amid active infection and were then monitored longitudinally. In the source study's methods: Estimation of nucleated cell counts was performed using reference gene primer amplification. Repertoires were generated with immunoSEQ multiplex PCR, while TCRdb's copy carries only in-frame clones and drops some. V and J calls and clone size follow that table, whereas D and trimming were derived from the DNA. Of 200,000 to 300,000 clones in the sample, about 83% are singletons; the top ten hold 5.5% to 6.5%. The germline gives CDR1 KGHSY, CDR2 FQNENV. The CDR3 length is 13 residues. Trimming took 3 bases from V and 5 from J, leaving 9 bases between them.

The sample comprised peripheral blood. The chain links TRBV16 to TRBJ2-3; D possibly corresponds to TRBD1 (5 bases). The TCR was taken from a woman of 80 years or more with COVID-19, enrolled during active disease. The CDR3 here is CASSQQGVDTQYF. The CDR3 region has the DNA TGTGCCAGCAGCCAGCAAGGGGTAGATACGCAGTATTTT.